These 24 T cell receptor beta chains were all obtained from the same sample, sequenced in a study of cytomegalovirus exposure and HLA in healthy donors (dated by TCRdb to 2016 to 2017). The library came from the immunoSEQ multiplex PCR assay. For the multiplex PCR, a mixture combining 60 forward primers for TCR Vbeta segments and 13 reverse primers for TCR Jbeta segments was used. TCRdb limited this immuneACCESS table to in-frame rearrangements with V and J called. A share of clones is missing; checked studies link under half to unresolved V genes, and the rest is unexplained. The sample yields about 82,000 clones; around 73% were counted once. The ten most abundant clones make up about 3% of the sample. The sample was PBMCs. The receptors stem from a man aged 45 to 65 in good health and CMV-seronegative.

The rearrangement joins TRBV9 to TRBJ2-3, with 8 nucleotides matching TRBD2. V gave up 1 base and J gave up 4 bases; unmatched junction bases: 8. This CDR3 is 16 amino acids long. CDR1 SGDLS and CDR2 YYNGEE come from the germline V gene. The chain's CDR3 is CASSVRPGGASDTQYF. DNA for the CDR3: TGTGCCAGCAGCGTAAGGCCCGGGGGGGCGTCAGATACGCAGTATTTT.

This clone occurred once. In nucleotides, the CDR3 is TGTGCCAGCAGTTACCGCGGGATTAGAGAGACCCAGTACTTC. The encoded protein is CASSYRGIRETQYF. The chain combines TRBV6-5 with TRBJ2-5, with D perhaps matching TRBD2 (6 bases). The germline CDR1 and CDR2 sequences are MNHEY and SVGAGI. The CDR3 contains 14 residues. V gave up 2 bases and J gave up 4 bases, with 11 bases separating them.

Concerning this clone: A junction boundary mismatches the germline segment, possibly from a read error. The DNA of the CDR3 is TGTTCCAGCAGTGAACAGGGTGCTGGCTACACCTTC. Its translation: CSSSEQGAGYTF. The chain uses TRBV7-9 and TRBJ1-2; TRBD1 might be the D (6 bases). CDR1 is SEHNR, CDR2 FQNEAQ, per germline (reference sequence). The CDR3 covers 12 residues. Full variable domain (missing parts from reference TRBV7-9 and TRBJ1-2): DTGVSQNPRHKITKRGQNVTFRCDPISEHNRLYWYRQTLGQGPEFLTYFQNEAQLEKSRLLSDRFSAERPKGSFSTLEIQRTEQGDSAMYLCSSSEQGAGYTFGSGTRLTVV.

The chain recombines TRBV7-9 with TRBJ2-2; 10 nucleotides agree with TRBD2. Germline trimming cut 4 bases from V and 3 bases from J; bases unmatched to any gene: 14. This CDR3 spans 19 amino acids. The germline gives CDR1 SEHNR, CDR2 FQNEAQ (reference sequence). The CDR3 DNA reads TGTGCCAGCAGCTCCCCCGGGGGAGCGGGGGGGCTGGACACCGGGGAGCTGTTTTTT. This sequence encodes CASSSPGGAGGLDTGELFF.

CDR3 bases: TGTGCCACCAGCAGAGGACTAGCTCAAGAGACCCAGTACTTC. Its translation: CATSRGLAQETQYF. The J gene is TRBJ2-5, the V gene TRBV15; 7 nucleotides align to TRBD2. The CDR3 runs 14 residues. The germline V gene encodes CDR1 LNHNV and CDR2 YYDKDF (reference sequence). V lost 1 base to trimming and J lost 2 bases; unmatched junction nucleotides: 1. Variable domain in full (rest from reference TRBV15 and TRBJ2-5): DAMVIQNPRYQVTQFGKPVTLSCSQTLNHNVMYWYQQKSSQAPKLLFHYYDKDFNNEADTPDNFQSRRPNTSFCFLDIRSPGLGDTAMYLCATSRGLAQETQYFGPGTRLLVL.

This clone was picked up a small number of times. The V call is TRBV19, the J call TRBJ1-4; no clear D gene. The CDR3 length is 13 residues. Trimming stripped 7 bases from V and 4 bases from J, with 10 bases between. Germline V gene data show CDR1 as LNHDA and CDR2 as SQIVND (reference sequence). The CDR3 coding sequence is TGTGCCAGTATGAGAGGGATTAATGAAAAACTGTTTTTT. Translated, it gives CASMRGINEKLFF.

The chain couples TRBV11-2 to TRBJ2-3; D gene uncertain. The CDR3 contains 17 residues. Trimming stripped 4 bases from V and 2 bases from J, with 19 bases between. Germline CDR1 SGHAT, CDR2 FQNNGV. For the CDR3, the DNA is TGTGCCAGCAGCTCCGGTACTACCGGTCCCTCCACAGATACGCAGTATTTT. Amino acid sequence: CASSSGTTGPSTDTQYF.

This chain connects TRBV6-5 to TRBJ2-2, with 10 positions matching TRBD1. With 6 bases clipped from V and 6 bases from J, the junction kept 4 bases outside the gene matches. The germline gives CDR1 MNHEY, CDR2 SVGAGI. CDR3 length: 14 residues. CDR3 in amino acids: CASSPDRGSGELFF. The CDR3 DNA is TGTGCCAGCAGCCCGGACAGGGGGTCCGGGGAGCTGTTTTTT.

This rearrangement joins TRBV4-2 to TRBJ1-2, with 7 positions matching TRBD1. V was pared by 3 bases and J by 8 bases, with 6 bases of the junction left unmatched. The CDR3 has 13 amino acids. Germline values: CDR1 LGHNA, CDR2 YNFKEQ. The CDR3 sequence: CASSQAGQRGYTF. The CDR3 DNA reads as TGTGCCAGCAGCCAGGCGGGACAGCGGGGCTACACCTTC.

V gene TRBV6-5 combines with J gene TRBJ2-2; 11 nucleotides match TRBD1. CDR1 is MNHEY, CDR2 SVGAGI, per germline. Trimming took 7 bases from V and 6 from J; bases not matched to a gene: 1. The CDR3 loop spans 13 amino acids. The CDR3 DNA reads TGTGCCAGCAAGGGACAGGGGGCCGGGGAGCTGTTTTTT. This translates into CASKGQGAGELFF.

V and J are TRBV19 and TRBJ2-1; TRBD2 matches at 7 bases. The germline V gene has CDR1 LNHDA and CDR2 SQIVND (reference sequence). J lost 2 bases, V lost 5 bases, and 9 bases had no gene match. This CDR3 contains 16 residues. The CDR3 bases are TGTGCCAGTAGTGACCCGGCGAGCGGGACCTACAATGAGCAGTTCTTC. Protein product: CASSDPASGTYNEQFF.

The chain joins TRBV2 to TRBJ1-5; possible D gene TRBD1, 5 bases. The germline gives CDR1 SNHLY, CDR2 FYNNEI. The CDR3 has 16 residues. Trimming stripped 2 bases from V and 4 bases from J, with 15 bases between. The CDR3 coding sequence is TGTGCCAGCAGTGAATCGGCGGCAGGGAGGAATCAGCCCCAGCATTTT. This translates into CASSESAAGRNQPQHF.

The rearrangement links TRBV19 to TRBJ2-2; TRBD1 aligns across 9 bases. The junction had 13 bases not matched to a gene; V was cut back by 5 bases and J by 6 bases. The V gene's germline CDR1 is LNHDA and CDR2 SQIVND (reference sequence). The CDR3 length is 17 residues. CDR3 sequence (DNA): TGTGCCAGTAGTCATATCCCGGGGACAGGGCGAGCCGGGGAGCTGTTTTTT. It specifies CASSHIPGTGRAGELFF.

For this clone: At one of its ends the junction is not consistent with the germline gene, which may arise from a read error. The chain carries TRBV5-1 and TRBJ1-4, with 7 bases fitting TRBD1. Germline loops: CDR1 SGHRS, CDR2 YFSETQ. This CDR3 comprises 14 residues. The CDR3 loop is CASSLGQSNEKLFF. The CDR3 coding sequence is TGCGCCAGCAGTTTGGGACAGTCTAATGAAAAACTGTTTTTT.

This chain connects TRBV28 to TRBJ1-5, with D hard to call. Germline CDR1 is MDHEN and CDR2 is SYDVKM. V was clipped by 5 bases and J by 4 bases, with 3 bases between them. The CDR3 spans 11 residues. The CDR3 DNA is TGTGCCAGCAGTCCAAATCAGCCCCAGCATTTT. Translation: CASSPNQPQHF.

This sequence joins TRBV30 and TRBJ2-3; 10 bases align to TRBD2. V lost 0 bases, J lost 3 bases, and 9 bases stayed unmatched. The germline V gene has CDR1 GTSNPN and CDR2 SVGIG (reference sequence). CDR3 length: 17 amino acids. The CDR3 coding sequence is TGTGCCTGGAGTGTGGGGGGGAAACTAGCGGGGACAGATACGCAGTATTTT. Translation gives CAWSVGGKLAGTDTQYF.

The V and J genes are TRBV5-1 and TRBJ1-1, with D uncertain. V gave up 1 base and J gave up 0 bases, with 10 bases separating them. From germline, CDR1 is SGHRS and CDR2 YFSETQ. This CDR3 comprises 15 residues. In nucleotides, the CDR3 is TGCGCCAGCAGCTTGTCCTCGGGGTTGAACACTGAAGCTTTCTTT. It encodes CASSLSSGLNTEAFF.

V and J are TRBV13 and TRBJ2-2; D is uncertain. The CDR3 sequence is 17 residues long. CDR1 is PRHDT, CDR2 FYEKMQ, per germline (reference sequence). Trimming removed 0 bases from V and 1 base from J, with 12 bases in between. The CDR3 region is CASSLGPVTLNTGELFF. The CDR3 nucleotides read TGTGCCAGCAGCTTAGGACCGGTAACCTTGAACACCGGGGAGCTGTTTTTT.

V and J are TRBV13 and TRBJ1-2; D is unresolved. The CDR3 runs to 15 residues. CDR1 is PRHDT and CDR2 is FYEKMQ in the germline V gene (reference sequence). Between the trimmed V and J ends, which lost 4 bases and 5 bases, there was a span of 17 bases. As DNA, the CDR3 is TGTGCCAGCAGCTCCAGACACGAGGGTGTATATGGCTACACCTTC. This encodes CASSSRHEGVYGYTF.

This rearrangement joins TRBV28 to TRBJ2-3; weak D call: TRBD2 (5 bases). Trimming removed 7 bases at V and 9 bases at J, with 14 bases between. The CDR3 has 12 residues. Germline V lookup: CDR1 MDHEN, CDR2 SYDVKM. CDR3 in DNA: TGTGCCAGCACCACGGGGTCTTGGACGCAGTATTTT. Protein: CASTTGSWTQYF.

The chain joins TRBV18 to TRBJ2-7; 10 bases line up with TRBD1. The V segment lost 6 bases and the J segment 5 bases; nucleotides outside the gene matches: 10. The germline gives CDR1 KGHSH, CDR2 LQKENI. This CDR3 has 15 residues. The CDR3 DNA sequence: TGTGCCAGCTCGGGAGACAGGGGGCGGAGAAACGAGCAGTACTTC. This codes for CASSGDRGRRNEQYF.

V gene TRBV18 combines with J gene TRBJ1-1; D might be TRBD1 (5 bases). Germline CDR1 reads KGHSH; CDR2 reads LQKENI. V shed 6 bases and J shed 0 bases, with 8 bases lying between them. This CDR3 spans 13 amino acids. CDR3 loop: CASSQTVNTEAFF. CDR3 sequence (DNA): TGTGCCAGCTCGCAGACAGTGAACACTGAAGCTTTCTTT.

CDR3 DNA sequence: TGTGCCAGTAGTGCCGTGGGGGGGCAGCCCCAGCATTTT. Translating it yields CASSAVGGQPQHF. V is TRBV19 and J is TRBJ1-5, with D possibly being TRBD1 (5 bases). Germline CDR1 LNHDA, CDR2 SQIVND (reference sequence). The CDR3 has 13 amino acids. The germline V and J ends were trimmed by 5 bases and 7 bases, with 12 bases remaining between them.

The CDR3 sequence is CASSLSASQGPGGEQYF. CDR3 DNA sequence: TGTGCCAGCAGCTTGTCGGCCTCTCAGGGCCCGGGCGGCGAGCAGTACTTC. The chain links TRBV5-6 to TRBJ2-7; tentative D call: TRBD1 (5 bases). The CDR3 is made up of 17 amino acids. Trimming removed 1 base from V and 6 bases from J, with 23 bases in between. Germline CDR1 reads SGHDT; CDR2 reads YYEEEE.